The entry below describes one T cell receptor (beta chain). Its target is not known. This specimen comes from a study of cytomegalovirus exposure and HLA in healthy donors. Study-wide results and limits: Sequencing likely produced, as an artifact, a cluster of highly shared sequence variants.

PCR used 60 Vbeta primers and 13 Jbeta primers. The method was immunoSEQ multiplex PCR; TCRdb's version includes in-frame clones alone and lacks a portion of them. The sample contains some 150,000 clones, under 90% of which appear only once. This receptor was identified in a boy younger than 10 in good health and CMV-seronegative. The material sequenced was PBMCs.

CDR3: CASSGTSGRGGEQFF. As DNA, the CDR3 is TGTGCCAGCAGTGGGACTAGCGGGAGAGGCGGTGAGCAGTTCTTC. The chain couples TRBV27 to TRBJ2-1, with 14 bases that match TRBD2. Trimming cost V 5 bases and J 9 bases; bases outside gene matches: 6. CDR1 is MNHEY, CDR2 SMNVEV, per germline (reference sequence). This CDR3 region has 15 residues.